The rows below give T cell receptor beta chains drawn from one sample of a study of blood T cell repertoires in COVID-19. The protocol was immunoSEQ multiplex PCR, while the TCRdb copy is restricted to in-frame clones and leaves out a portion. The table lists more than 200,000 clones, 80% to 85% of them singletons. Sequenced: peripheral blood. Source of these receptors: a man aged 35-49 years with acute or convalescent COVID-19. CDR3s include the opening cysteine and the closing phenylalanine or tryptophan. D genes are given only for firm matches. The listing skips clone size in some rows; elsewhere it reads once, few, many or a size class.

D: TRBD2; V: TRBV9; size: NA; J: TRBJ2-7; DNA: TGTGCCAGCAGCGCGCTATTCTCTAGCGGGAGTCACGAGCAGTACTTC; CDR3: CASSALFSSGSHEQYF
D: TRBD2; V: TRBV7-9; size: few; J: TRBJ2-7; DNA: TGTGCCAGCAGCACCCCGCTAGCGGGAGACGAGCAGTACTTC; CDR3: CASSTPLAGDEQYF
D: NA; V: TRBV29-1; size: NA; J: TRBJ2-1; DNA: TGCAGCGTGACCCCGTCCAGGGTGGGTTCCTACAATGAGCAGTTCTTC; CDR3: CSVTPSRVGSYNEQFF
D: NA; V: TRBV27; size: NA; J: TRBJ1-1; DNA: TGTGCCAGCAGTTCCGCGGGGACTGAAGCTTTCTTT; CDR3: CASSSAGTEAFF
D: NA; V: TRBV5-5; size: NA; J: TRBJ1-5; DNA: TGTGCCAGCAGCATTACCTCGACAGGAAATCAGCCCCAGCATTTT; CDR3: CASSITSTGNQPQHF
D: TRBD1; V: TRBV7-6; size: NA; J: TRBJ1-1; DNA: TGTGCCAGCAGAAGACGGACAGGGGCCGAGAACACTGAAGCTTTCTTT; CDR3: CASRRRTGAENTEAFF
D: TRBD2; V: TRBV7-9; size: NA; J: TRBJ2-7; DNA: TGTGCCAGCAGCCTGACTAGCGGGAGGGCCGACGAGCAGTACTTC; CDR3: CASSLTSGRADEQYF
D: NA; V: TRBV5-1; size: NA; J: TRBJ1-3; DNA: TGCGCCAGCAGCTTGGAGGCGGGAGTCTCTGGAAACACCATATATTTT; CDR3: CASSLEAGVSGNTIYF
D: NA; V: TRBV10-3; size: NA; J: TRBJ1-1; DNA: TGTGCCATCAGTGAGTCCGGAGGCTCTGAAGCTTTCTTT; CDR3: CAISESGGSEAFF
D: NA; V: TRBV10-3; size: NA; J: TRBJ2-7; DNA: TGTGCCATCAGTACGGAGGGACAGCCACCCTACGAGCAGTACTTC; CDR3: CAISTEGQPPYEQYF
D: NA; V: TRBV19; size: NA; J: TRBJ2-1; DNA: TGTGCCAGTATCCCCCACAACGGCGGTGAGCAGTTCTTC; CDR3: CASIPHNGGEQFF
D: NA; V: TRBV18; size: few; J: TRBJ2-7; DNA: TGTGCCAGCTCCCCCAACGGGGACTCCACCGAGCAGTACTTC; CDR3: CASSPNGDSTEQYF
D: NA; V: TRBV10-3; size: NA; J: TRBJ1-1; DNA: TGTGCCATCAGTGAGTCGAATCCGGCGGCGGCAAACACTGAAGCTTTCTTT; CDR3: CAISESNPAAANTEAFF
D: TRBD2; V: TRBV7-3; size: NA; J: TRBJ2-1; DNA: TGTGCCAGCAGCTTTTCCGGGACTAGCGGCTACAATGAGCAGTTCTTC; CDR3: CASSFSGTSGYNEQFF
D: NA; V: TRBV12-5; size: NA; J: TRBJ2-1; DNA: TGTGCTAGTGGTTTGAACGGTTTGAGCTCCTACAATGAGCAGTTCTTC; CDR3: CASGLNGLSSYNEQFF
D: NA; V: TRBV10-3; size: NA; J: TRBJ2-7; DNA: TGTGCCTCCAACTATAACGACGAGCAGTACTTC; CDR3: CASNYNDEQYF
D: NA; V: TRBV7-9; size: once; J: TRBJ2-2; DNA: TGTGCCAGCAGCGAACACAGGGATACCCTGTTTTTT; CDR3: CASSEHRDTLFF
D: TRBD1; V: TRBV3-1/TRBV3-2; size: once; J: TRBJ2-6; DNA: TGTGCCAGCAGCCCCCCTCGACAGGGTACCGTCTCTGGGGCCAACGTCCTGACTTTC; CDR3: CASSPPRQGTVSGANVLTF
D: TRBD2; V: TRBV23-1; size: few; J: TRBJ2-7; DNA: TGCGCCAGCAGTCACACCGGGAGGGCCGGAGACGAGCAGTACTTC; CDR3: CASSHTGRAGDEQYF
D: NA; V: TRBV29-1; size: NA; J: TRBJ2-7; DNA: TGCAGCGTTTCTTGGGAGTACGAGCAGTACTTC; CDR3: CSVSWEYEQYF
D: TRBD1; V: TRBV7-2; size: NA; J: TRBJ1-3; DNA: TGTGCCAGCAGCCGCGGGACAGACTCTGGAAACACCATATATTTT; CDR3: CASSRGTDSGNTIYF
D: NA; V: TRBV5-1; size: NA; J: TRBJ1-6; DNA: TGCGCCAGCAGCTTGTCAGGGCAGAATAATTCACCCCTCCACTTT; CDR3: CASSLSGQNNSPLHF
D: NA; V: TRBV2; size: NA; J: TRBJ1-1; DNA: TGTGCCAGCTACGTCGGGGAAATGGGTAGCACTGAAGCTTTCTTT; CDR3: CASYVGEMGSTEAFF
D: NA; V: TRBV2; size: few; J: TRBJ1-2; DNA: TGTGCCAGCAGTGCGGCGCTAGTCTATGGCTACACCTTC; CDR3: CASSAALVYGYTF
D: NA; V: TRBV7-2; size: NA; J: TRBJ2-4; DNA: TGTGCCAGCAGCTTAGTGGAGGGCAAAAACATTCAGTACTTC; CDR3: CASSLVEGKNIQYF
D: TRBD1; V: TRBV19; size: NA; J: TRBJ1-1; DNA: TGTGCCAGTAGTATCCAGGGGGCTGAAGCTTTCTTT; CDR3: CASSIQGAEAFF
D: TRBD2; V: TRBV10-3; size: NA; J: TRBJ2-5; DNA: TGTGCCATTAGGCCTCTAGCGGAAGAGACCCAGTACTTC; CDR3: CAIRPLAEETQYF
D: TRBD1; V: TRBV28; size: NA; J: TRBJ1-2; DNA: TGTGCCAGCCAAAGACAGGGGGTACTTTTAGGGGGCTACACCTTC; CDR3: CASQRQGVLLGGYTF
D: NA; V: TRBV3-1/TRBV3-2; size: once; J: TRBJ2-7; DNA: TGTGCCAGCAGCTCGACTCGTACCTACGAGCAGTACTTC; CDR3: CASSSTRTYEQYF
D: NA; V: TRBV6-1; size: NA; J: TRBJ1-1; DNA: TGTGCCAGCAGTGAAGTTAGGGACTCGTACTTGAACACTGAAGCTTTCTTT; CDR3: CASSEVRDSYLNTEAFF
D: TRBD1; V: TRBV11-2; size: NA; J: TRBJ1-5; DNA: TGTGGACAGGGGGACCACAATCAGCCCCAGCATTTT; CDR3: CGQGDHNQPQHF
D: NA; V: TRBV7-6; size: NA; J: TRBJ1-2; DNA: TGTGCCAGCAGCTTGACAGCTAACTATGGCTACACCTTC; CDR3: CASSLTANYGYTF
D: TRBD2; V: TRBV3-1/TRBV3-2; size: NA; J: TRBJ2-3; DNA: TGTGCCAGCAGCCAAGATATTACTAGCGGAAACACAGATACGCAGTATTTT; CDR3: CASSQDITSGNTDTQYF
D: TRBD2; V: TRBV29-1; size: NA; J: TRBJ2-7; DNA: TGCAGCGTTGGGGGACTAGCGGGAGGAGTAAAGGCCTACGAGCAGTACTTC; CDR3: CSVGGLAGGVKAYEQYF
D: NA; V: TRBV29-1; size: NA; J: TRBJ2-1; DNA: TGCAGCAGCGAGTTGGACAGTGGCTTACAGAGGGCCGACAATGAGCAGTTCTTC; CDR3: CSSELDSGLQRADNEQFF
D: NA; V: TRBV5-8; size: NA; J: TRBJ2-7; DNA: TGTGCCAGCAGCTTGGGCATGAGAGGGACTGCCCGGAGCTCCTACGAGCAGTACTTC; CDR3: CASSLGMRGTARSSYEQYF
D: NA; V: TRBV5-1; size: NA; J: TRBJ1-5; DNA: TGCGCCAGCAGCTTGACAGGTATAAGCAATCAGCCCCAGCATTTT; CDR3: CASSLTGISNQPQHF
D: NA; V: TRBV9; size: NA; J: TRBJ2-2; DNA: TGTGCCAGCAGCGGACTAGTCTCCGGGGAGCTGTTTTTT; CDR3: CASSGLVSGELFF
D: TRBD1; V: TRBV5-5; size: NA; J: TRBJ2-5; DNA: TGTGCCAGCAGCGCACGGACAGGGGGCATCGAGACCCAGTACTTC; CDR3: CASSARTGGIETQYF
D: NA; V: TRBV7-9; size: NA; J: TRBJ2-4; DNA: TGTGCCAGCAGCTTAGAGGGGGGGCTTAGAAACATTCAGTACTTC; CDR3: CASSLEGGLRNIQYF
D: NA; V: TRBV29-1; size: NA; J: TRBJ1-3; DNA: TGCAGCGTGCAGGTAGACGGTCACACCATATATTTT; CDR3: CSVQVDGHTIYF
D: TRBD2; V: TRBV7-2; size: NA; J: TRBJ2-5; DNA: TGTGCCAGCAGCTCTCAGACTAGCGGGAGGGGGGGTGAGACCCAGTACTTC; CDR3: CASSSQTSGRGGETQYF
D: NA; V: TRBV4-3; size: NA; J: TRBJ1-2; DNA: TGCGCCAGCAGCCAAGAAACGGTCGCTCCGTCTGCTGGCTACACCTTC; CDR3: CASSQETVAPSAGYTF
D: NA; V: TRBV6-5; size: NA; J: TRBJ2-6; DNA: TGTGCCAGCAGACTAGAATCTGGGGCCAACGTCCTGACTTTC; CDR3: CASRLESGANVLTF
D: NA; V: TRBV5-6; size: once; J: TRBJ1-6; DNA: TGTGCCAGCAGCTTACTCGGGACAACCCCCGTTGATAATTCACCCCTCCACTTT; CDR3: CASSLLGTTPVDNSPLHF
D: TRBD2; V: TRBV5-4; size: NA; J: TRBJ2-1; DNA: TGTGCCAGCAGCTTGATAGCGGGAGGGCCCAATGAGCAGTTCTTC; CDR3: CASSLIAGGPNEQFF
D: TRBD2; V: TRBV7-2; size: NA; J: TRBJ2-7; DNA: TGTGCCAGCAGCCTTAGCGGGAGCGTCTACGAGCAGTACTTC; CDR3: CASSLSGSVYEQYF
D: TRBD1; V: TRBV7-9; size: NA; J: TRBJ1-2; DNA: TGTGCCAGCAGCTCGGGACAGGGTTCTTATGGCTACACCTTC; CDR3: CASSSGQGSYGYTF
D: NA; V: TRBV5-1; size: NA; J: TRBJ2-3; DNA: TGCGCCAGCAGCTTGGGTCGCGGCGGCACAGATACGCAGTATTTT; CDR3: CASSLGRGGTDTQYF
D: NA; V: TRBV14; size: NA; J: TRBJ1-3; DNA: TGTGCCAGCAGCCAAGATTTGGGCCAGAATGGAAACACCATATATTTT; CDR3: CASSQDLGQNGNTIYF
D: TRBD2; V: TRBV5-1; size: NA; J: TRBJ2-7; DNA: TGCGCCAGCAGCTTGACAGCGGGAGGCTACGAGCAGTACTTC; CDR3: CASSLTAGGYEQYF
D: NA; V: TRBV28; size: NA; J: TRBJ1-1; DNA: TGTGCCAGCAGTCCGGGGAACACTGAAGCTTTCTTT; CDR3: CASSPGNTEAFF
D: NA; V: TRBV10-1; size: NA; J: TRBJ1-1; DNA: TGCGCCAGCACAATCCACAGGGATGGGTGGACTGAAGCTTTCTTT; CDR3: CASTIHRDGWTEAFF